These 26 T cell receptor beta chains were sequenced from one sample in a study of blood T cell repertoires in COVID-19. Sequencing was performed with immunoSEQ multiplex PCR; in TCRdb, only in-frame clones are kept and a portion is missing. Of some 57,000 clones in the sample, around 86% were seen once. The sequenced sample was peripheral blood. The receptor set was obtained from a human donor in a cohort sampled during active COVID-19.

The CDR3 here is CAWSVTGKLTGELFF. The CDR3 DNA reads as TGTGCCTGGAGTGTAACAGGGAAGCTGACCGGGGAGCTGTTTTTT. The chain has TRBV30 and TRBJ2-2, with D possibly TRBD1 on 6 matching bases. CDR1 GTSNPN and CDR2 SVGIG come from the germline V gene (reference sequence). V was pared by 0 bases and J by 5 bases, with 13 bases between. This CDR3 is built from 15 residues.

The J gene is TRBJ1-5, the V gene TRBV27, with D perhaps TRBD1 (5 bases). The ends were cut back, 8 bases at V and 6 bases at J, with 20 bases in the middle. Germline V CDR1 and CDR2: MNHEY, SMNVEV (reference sequence). The CDR3 has 15 amino acids. CDR3 coding DNA: TGTGCCAGCCGGGGAGGGAGGGGAGAGATTCAGCCCCAGCATTTT. It yields the protein CASRGGRGEIQPQHF.

The V call is TRBV28, the J call TRBJ1-2, with D unresolved. The germline CDR1 and CDR2 sequences are MDHEN and SYDVKM. The CDR3 extends over 13 amino acids. The V and J ends lost 7 bases and 3 bases respectively, with 12 bases between them. The CDR3, as DNA: TGTGCCAGCATCGGGGAAGGTGACTATGGCTACACCTTC. Amino acid sequence: CASIGEGDYGYTF.

The genes are TRBV27 and TRBJ1-2; 8 bases fit TRBD1. V shed 6 bases, J shed 8 bases, and the junction held 8 bases outside the gene matches. Per germline, CDR1 MNHEY and CDR2 SMNVEV (reference sequence). There are 13 residues in the CDR3. The CDR3 coding sequence is TGTGCCAGCAGACCGACAGGGGCGGTCGGCTACACCTTC. Translating it yields CASRPTGAVGYTF.

This rearrangement joins TRBV7-2 to TRBJ2-7; D is unclear. Trimming pared 1 base from V and 1 base from J, leaving 5 bases between. Germline values: CDR1 SGHTA, CDR2 FQGNSA. CDR3 length equals 13 residues. DNA for the CDR3: TGTGCCAGCAGCTTAGTCTCGTCCTACGAGCAGTACTTC. This gives the protein CASSLVSSYEQYF.

The chain uses TRBV7-9 and TRBJ2-7; 12 nucleotides match TRBD2. V shed 5 bases and J 1 base; nucleotides not matched to a gene: 9. Germline V CDR1 and CDR2: SEHNR, FQNEAQ (reference sequence). The CDR3 has 17 amino acids. The CDR3 DNA reads TGTGCCAGCAGCGGCCGACTAGCGGGAGAGCAATCCTACGAGCAGTACTTC. Translated, it gives CASSGRLAGEQSYEQYF.

The rearrangement uses TRBV4-1 and TRBJ2-7; 9 bases match TRBD2. The germline V gene encodes CDR1 MGHRA and CDR2 YSYEKL. Germline trimming cut 1 base from V and 0 bases from J; bases unmatched to any gene: 4. The CDR3 sequence is 16 residues long. This CDR3 is CASSQVWTSDSYEQYF. CDR3 coding DNA: TGCGCCAGCAGCCAAGTTTGGACTAGCGACTCCTACGAGCAGTACTTC.

The rearrangement links TRBV10-3 to TRBJ1-6; possibly TRBD1 for D (6 bases). V was cut by 10 bases and J by 7 bases, with 20 bases left in between. This CDR3 comprises 15 residues. Germline lookup yields CDR1 ENHRY and CDR2 SYGVKD. The CDR3 is CATGAGAGRNSPLHF. CDR3 nucleotides: TGTGCCACCGGGGCGGGGGCGGGAAGAAATTCACCCCTCCACTTT.

This clone was detected only a few times. This chain joins TRBV19 and TRBJ2-1, with D unclear. Germline V gene data show CDR1 as LNHDA and CDR2 as SQIVND (reference sequence). This CDR3 is built from 15 residues. V lost 3 bases and J lost 9, with 18 bases in between. CDR3 bases: TGTGCCAGTAGTATGGATCTCACTGTCTCGGGTGAGCAGTTCTTC. This encodes CASSMDLTVSGEQFF. The whole variable domain, filled in from reference TRBV19 and TRBJ2-1, reads DGGITQSPKYLFRKEGQNVTLSCEQNLNHDAMYWYRQDPGQGLRLIYYSQIVNDFQKGDIAEGYSVSREKKESFPLTVTSAQKNPTAFYLCASSMDLTVSGEQFFGPGTRLTVL.

The rearrangement uses TRBV6-1 and TRBJ2-7; D is possibly TRBD2 (5 bases). The germline gives CDR1 MNHNS, CDR2 SASEGT. V lost 4 bases and J lost 2, with 18 bases in between. The CDR3 contains 16 residues. CDR3 DNA sequence: TGTGCCAGCAGTGGCGGACCCACTAGTGCCACCTACGAGCAGTACTTC. Amino acids: CASSGGPTSATYEQYF.

This sequence joins TRBV4-3 and TRBJ1-3; D unclear. This CDR3 has 17 residues. The ends were cut back, 1 base at V and 0 bases at J, with 13 bases in the middle. Germline loops: CDR1 LGHNA, CDR2 YSLEER. CDR3 residues: CASSQGQEGLSGNTIYF. CDR3 nucleotide sequence: TGCGCCAGCAGCCAAGGTCAGGAAGGACTCTCTGGAAACACCATATATTTT.

The chain has TRBV25-1 and TRBJ1-6; D gene uncertain. The CDR3 is 13 amino acids. Germline V gives CDR1 MGHDK, CDR2 SYGVNS. V lost 7 bases and J lost 8, with 12 bases in between. The CDR3: CASKEAADSPLHF. The CDR3 bases are TGTGCCAGCAAGGAGGCGGCCGATTCACCCCTCCACTTT. Looking up the rest from reference TRBV25-1 and TRBJ1-6 gives the full variable domain: EADIYQTPRYLVIGTGKKITLECSQTMGHDKMYWYQQDPGMELHLIHYSYGVNSTEKGDLSSESTVSRIRTEHFPLTLESARPSHTSQYLCASKEAADSPLHFGNGTRLTVT.

This rearrangement joins TRBV5-1 to TRBJ2-1; D perhaps matches TRBD2 (5 bases). This CDR3 is built from 17 residues. CDR1 and CDR2 from the germline V gene are SGHRS and YFSETQ. Trimming shortened V by 1 base and J by 3 bases, and 17 bases separated the two germline ends. CDR3 nucleotides: TGCGCCAGCAGCTTGCTAGTCCCTGCTCGGGACTACAATGAGCAGTTCTTC. This encodes CASSLLVPARDYNEQFF.

The chain employs TRBV11-3 and TRBJ2-1; perhaps TRBD2 as D (5 bases). The germline CDR1 and CDR2 sequences are SGHNT and YENEEA. Trimming took 2 bases from V and 0 from J, leaving 11 bases between them. This CDR3 contains 16 residues. This chain's CDR3 is CASSLQAESSYNEQFF. Written as DNA, the CDR3 is TGTGCCAGCAGCTTACAAGCGGAAAGCTCCTACAATGAGCAGTTCTTC.

J is TRBJ1-2 and V is TRBV7-2; no clear D gene. Trimming pared 1 base from V and 4 bases from J, leaving 10 bases between. Looked up from germline, CDR1 is SGHTA and CDR2 is FQGNSA. CDR3 length: 14 residues. CDR3 in amino acids: CASSLGGGSYGYTF. The CDR3 DNA is TGTGCCAGCAGCTTAGGCGGTGGGTCCTATGGCTACACCTTC.

The chain has TRBV14 and TRBJ2-2; no reliable D call. The CDR3 is made up of 15 amino acids. Trimming removed 3 bases from V and 2 bases from J, with 10 bases in between. Looked up from germline, CDR1 is SGHDN and CDR2 is FVKESK. CDR3 nucleotide sequence: TGTGCCAGCAGCCAGTCGCTAAAAAACACCGGGGAGCTGTTTTTT. Encoded protein: CASSQSLKNTGELFF.

This chain connects TRBV5-5 to TRBJ2-7, with TRBD2 identical over 15 bases. The CDR3 has 17 residues. V lost 0 bases and J lost 12; bases outside the gene matches: 13. The germline CDR1 and CDR2 sequences are SGHKS and YYEKEE (reference sequence). The CDR3 nucleotides are TGTGCCAGCAGCTTGGGCTCCTTGCGAGGACTAGCGGGAGGGCCGTACTTC. It encodes CASSLGSLRGLAGGPYF.

The V call is TRBV11-3, the J call TRBJ2-1; 10 bases agree with TRBD2. CDR1 SGHNT and CDR2 YENEEA come from the germline V gene. After removal of 5 bases from V and 3 bases from J, the junction contained 4 bases not matched to a gene. The CDR3 loop spans 15 amino acids. DNA of the CDR3: TGTGCCAGCAGCAAACTAGCGGGAAACTACAATGAGCAGTTCTTC. This encodes CASSKLAGNYNEQFF. Drawing the rest from reference TRBV11-3 and TRBJ2-1, the complete variable domain is EAGVVQSPRYKIIEKKQPVAFWCNPISGHNTLYWYLQNLGQGPELLIRYENEEAVDDSQLPKDRFSAERLKGVDSTLKIQPAELGDSAVYLCASSKLAGNYNEQFFGPGTRLTVL.

V and J are TRBV29-1 and TRBJ2-7; D is uncertain. CDR3 length equals 11 residues. Germline V lookup: CDR1 SQVTM, CDR2 ANQGSEA. The V gene lost 4 bases and the J gene lost 6 bases, with 10 bases spanning the gap. The CDR3 nucleotides are TGCAGCGTTGCAACCGGTGGCGAGCAGTACTTC. Protein product: CSVATGGEQYF.

V is TRBV28 and J is TRBJ2-1; 9 nucleotides match TRBD2. V lost 5 bases, J lost 7 bases, and 12 bases stayed unmatched. The length of the CDR3 is 16 residues. Germline V gives CDR1 MDHEN, CDR2 SYDVKM. As DNA, the CDR3 is TGTGCCAGCAGTCCCCGGGATAGCGGGAGCGGAAATGAGCAGTTCTTC. It codes for CASSPRDSGSGNEQFF. Full variable domain (outside the CDR3, taken from reference TRBV28 and TRBJ2-1): DVKVTQSSRYLVKRTGEKVFLECVQDMDHENMFWYRQDPGLGLRLIYFSYDVKMKEKGDIPEGYSVSREKKERFSLILESASTNQTSMYLCASSPRDSGSGNEQFFGPGTRLTVL.

The chain links TRBV6-5 to TRBJ1-1, with a weak D call TRBD1 (5 bases). From germline, CDR1 is MNHEY and CDR2 SVGAGI. V gave up 2 bases and J gave up 6 bases, with 16 bases separating them. The CDR3 extends over 15 amino acids. CDR3: CASSYRAWGDPEAFF. Written as DNA, the CDR3 is TGTGCCAGCAGTTACAGGGCCTGGGGGGACCCTGAAGCTTTCTTT.

This clone has only one observation. The chain is built from TRBV7-7 and TRBJ2-5, with 7 nucleotides matching TRBD2. This CDR3 contains 14 residues. Germline V lookup: CDR1 SSHAT, CDR2 FNYEAQ (reference sequence). With 1 base clipped from V and 4 bases from J, the junction kept 3 bases outside the gene matches. The CDR3 here is CASSLVAGVETQYF. The CDR3, as DNA: TGTGCCAGCAGCTTAGTGGCGGGAGTAGAGACCCAGTACTTC.

This clone was seen a few times. The rearrangement joins TRBV5-4 to TRBJ2-5; TRBD2 is a possible D gene (6 bases). Trimming took off 2 bases at V and 5 bases at J, with 10 bases between the two ends. The CDR3 runs 13 residues. The germline CDR1 and CDR2 sequences are SGHNT and YYREEE (reference sequence). The CDR3: CASSFTSTETQYF. CDR3 nucleotides: TGTGCCAGCAGCTTTACTAGCACGGAGACCCAGTACTTC.

This chain uses TRBV3-1 (or the pseudogene TRBV3-2) with TRBJ1-2; D remains unclear. Germline-derived CDR1 and CDR2 are LGHDT and YNNKEL (reference sequence). Trimming stripped 1 base from V and 4 bases from J, with 7 bases between. The CDR3 extends over 13 amino acids. CDR3 amino acids: CASSQVQSYGYTF. DNA of the CDR3: TGTGCCAGCAGCCAAGTACAGAGCTATGGCTACACCTTC.

The chain recombines TRBV14 with TRBJ1-6; D ambiguous. The CDR3 contains 17 residues. The germline V and J ends were trimmed by 0 bases and 7 bases, with 16 bases remaining between them. The germline gives CDR1 SGHDN, CDR2 FVKESK. As DNA, the CDR3 is TGTGCCAGCAGCCAAGATCGGGGTGGGTTTGAGAATTCACCCCTCCACTTT. Amino acid sequence: CASSQDRGGFENSPLHF.

The chain links TRBV7-2 to TRBJ2-3, with D perhaps matching TRBD1 (6 bases). Germline CDR1 is SGHTA and CDR2 is FQGNSA. This CDR3 spans 15 amino acids. With 3 bases removed from V and 1 base from J, the gap between germline ends came to 11 bases. CDR3 sequence reads: CASSFRTDGTDTQYF. CDR3 in DNA: TGTGCCAGCAGCTTTCGGACAGATGGCACAGATACGCAGTATTTT.